The source of this T cell receptor beta chain is a study of vaccination effects on CD4 cells after COVID-19. The study's findings and limits: Healthy vaccinees had only 1 of 255 vaccine-induced clones cross-react with common cold coronaviruses. Recruitment yielded few convalescent patients, and the study had no early post-infection timepoints.

Note on this clone: Its antigen is not identified.

Within the ViraFEST assay, antigen-specific CD4+ T cells underwent expansion with viral peptide pools prior to sequencing. Having been cultured for around ten days, the cells underwent CD4+ T cell isolation. Vaccinated participants had no history of SARS-CoV-2 infection and tested negative for nucleocapsid antibodies. Cultures received IL-2 medium that replaced half the medium on days 3 and 7. The CDR3 loop spans 15 amino acids. In germline, CDR1 is SGHNT, CDR2 YENEEA. With V trimmed by 5 bases and J by 1 base, 7 bases remained unmatched. Measured with immunoSEQ multiplex PCR; TCRdb has only the in-frame clones, and not every one. The sample includes about 21,000 clones, around 72% seen only once; the top ten take approximately 20%.

This TCR came from a human donor who received a COVID-19 vaccine. The sample here was CD4+ T cells from PBMCs cultured with HCoV-NL63 spike peptides, taken before COVID-19 vaccination. The chain recombines TRBV11-3 with TRBJ2-7; 8 bases are shared with TRBD2. The CDR3 protein is CASSRASGPSYEQYF. Here the CDR3 DNA reads TGTGCCAGCAGCCGTGCTAGCGGGCCATCCTACGAGCAGTACTTC.